Described below is a single TCR beta chain sequence and its context. Together with a sample-barcoded 5' primer, a J-beta primer mix was included in a second PCR lasting about 6 to 11 cycles. MiXCR, applied by TCRdb to the 5' RACE reads, yields one record per CDR3 protein. The sample includes around 1,900,000 distinct CDR3 sequences, roughly 43% of them seen just once. V was cut by 6 bases and J by 4 bases, with 16 bases left in between. CDR3 length equals 14 residues. Germline CDR1 MNHEY, CDR2 SVGEGT. The sample comes from a study of blood T cells in healthy people across ages. The sequencing sample was made of blood. This TCR was recovered from a human donor in good health. This chain connects TRBV6-2 or TRBV6-3 to TRBJ2-7; a possible D gene is TRBD1 (5 bases). The CDR3 sequence: CASSTDFPGYEQYF. DNA for the CDR3: TGTGCCAGCAGCACCGACTTCCCAGGGTACGAGCAGTACTTC.